One sample yielded the 18 T cell receptor beta chains listed below, sequenced in a study of vaccination effects on CD4 cells after COVID-19 (dated 2022 in TCRdb). In the ViraFEST assay, PBMC were stimulated with viral peptide pools, and TCR sequencing was then used to find antigen-specific CD4+ T cell clonotypes based on their expansion. After approximately eleven days of culture, CD4+ T cells were isolated with the EasySep CD4+ T cell isolation kit. The absence of prior SARS-CoV-2 infection in healthy vaccine recipients was confirmed by negative nucleocapsid antibodies before and after vaccination. These TCRs are of unknown antigen specificity. The library was obtained by the immunoSEQ multiplex PCR assay. TCRdb took this table from immuneACCESS and kept in-frame rearrangements with V and J called. Such tables lack part of the clones; where checked against another copy, unresolved V genes explain under half of the gap, and the rest is unexplained. This sample gives 55,000 to 80,000 clones in total; under 90% of them show up just once. The leading ten clones occupy roughly an eighth of the sample.

The sequencing here drew on CD4+ T cells from PBMCs cultured with SARS-CoV-2 spike peptides, taken before COVID-19 vaccination. In light of the paper, this sample's cell subset or site label describes: SARS-CoV-2 spike overlapping peptide pool stimulation. Receptors were obtained from a human donor who received a COVID-19 vaccine.

The rearrangement uses TRBV5-4 and TRBJ2-1, with TRBD2 identical over 10 bases. The germline CDR1 and CDR2 sequences are SGHNT and YYREEE (reference sequence). Unmatched junction bases numbered 10, after V lost 4 bases and J lost 0 bases. The CDR3 is 18 amino acids. CDR3 in amino acids: CASSMRFTSGVSYNEQFF. In nucleotides, the CDR3 is TGTGCCAGCAGCATGCGGTTTACTAGCGGGGTCTCCTACAATGAGCAGTTCTTC.

The chain has TRBV28 and TRBJ2-2; the match to TRBD2 covers 9 bases. The V segment lost 4 bases and the J segment 5 bases; nucleotides outside the gene matches: 2. CDR1 is MDHEN, CDR2 SYDVKM, per germline. This CDR3 spans 14 amino acids. The CDR3 DNA follows: TGTGCCAGCAGTTACAGCGGGGGGACCGGGGAGCTGTTTTTT. Protein sequence: CASSYSGGTGELFF.

This clone has just one count. The V and J genes are TRBV2 and TRBJ1-1; D not certain. CDR1 and CDR2 from the germline V gene are SNHLY and FYNNEI. V shed 3 bases and J shed 4 bases, with 9 bases lying between them. The CDR3 extends over 13 amino acids. The CDR3 spells CASSEWASTEAFF. CDR3 DNA: TGTGCCAGCAGTGAGTGGGCGAGCACTGAAGCTTTCTTT.

This clone has just one count. The chain recombines TRBV27 with TRBJ2-6; possibly TRBD1 or TRBD2 for D (5 bases each). With 6 bases removed from V and 0 bases from J, the gap between germline ends came to 15 bases. Germline-derived CDR1 and CDR2 are MNHEY and SMNVEV (reference sequence). This CDR3 is 17 amino acids long. This CDR3 reads CASSPLRGTSGANVLTF. The DNA of the CDR3 is TGTGCCAGCAGCCCCCTTCGAGGGACCTCTGGGGCCAACGTCCTGACTTTC.

The chain carries TRBV27 and TRBJ2-5, with TRBD1 identical over 9 bases. After removal of 6 bases from V and 4 bases from J, the junction contained 6 bases not matched to a gene. The germline gives CDR1 MNHEY, CDR2 SMNVEV (reference sequence). The CDR3 is 14 amino acids. This CDR3 is CASRLTGGRETQYF. The CDR3 DNA reads as TGTGCCAGCAGGCTAACAGGGGGCCGAGAGACCCAGTACTTC.

This rearrangement joins TRBV2 to TRBJ2-3; D gene unclear. The germline V gene has CDR1 SNHLY and CDR2 FYNNEI. The CDR3 runs to 11 residues. The germline V and J ends were trimmed by 8 bases and 9 bases, with 12 bases remaining between them. CDR3 residues: CASAGSDTQYF. For the CDR3, the DNA is TGTGCCAGCGCCGGGTCCGACACGCAGTATTTT.

The chain carries TRBV30 and TRBJ2-2; D unclear. CDR1 is GTSNPN and CDR2 is SVGIG in the germline V gene (reference sequence). The V end was cut by 3 bases, the J end by 9 bases, with 8 bases between. The CDR3 length is 11 residues. CDR3 coding DNA: TGTGCCTGGAGGCGGTTGCGGGAGCTGTTTTTT. Translating it yields CAWRRLRELFF.

CDR3 sequence: CASSVDSGSYNEQFF. The DNA of the CDR3 is TGTGCCAGCAGCGTAGATAGCGGGAGCTACAATGAGCAGTTCTTC. This rearrangement joins TRBV9 to TRBJ2-1, with 9 bases lining up with TRBD2. Germline CDR1 and CDR2: SGDLS and YYNGEE. This CDR3 region has 15 residues. V was clipped by 0 bases and J by 3 bases; unmatched bases: 1.

Details on this clone: The same CDR3 arises from other DNA sequences in this sample as well. The J gene is TRBJ1-1, the V gene TRBV28; tentatively, D is TRBD1 (5 bases). CDR3 length: 14 amino acids. CDR1 is MDHEN and CDR2 is SYDVKM in the germline V gene. V was trimmed by 5 bases and J by 1 base, leaving 11 bases between them. DNA of the CDR3: TGTGCCAGCAGTCCGGGACCCCCGAACACTGAAGCTTTCTTT. It encodes CASSPGPPNTEAFF.

This chain links TRBV20-1 with TRBJ2-3; 10 nucleotides agree with TRBD2. This CDR3 has 16 residues. The V gene's germline CDR1 is DFQATT and CDR2 SNEGSKA (reference sequence). The J segment lost 0 bases and the V segment lost 3 bases, leaving 6 bases of the junction unmatched. In DNA form, the CDR3 reads TGCAGTGCTAGTAAGCGGGGGGGAGGAAGCACAGATACGCAGTATTTT. Translation: CSASKRGGGSTDTQYF.

The chain couples TRBV6-1 to TRBJ2-5; D is uncertain. The V gene's germline CDR1 is MNHNS and CDR2 SASEGT. Trimming left V 2 bases short and J 4 bases short, with 5 bases between. The CDR3 sequence is 12 residues long. This chain's CDR3 is CASSELGETQYF. The CDR3, as DNA: TGTGCCAGCAGTGAACTGGGAGAGACCCAGTACTTC.

The chain is built from TRBV5-1 and TRBJ1-6, with TRBD1 identical over 7 bases. The length of the CDR3 is 14 residues. J gave up 6 bases and V 4 bases, and 4 bases lay outside the gene matches. The germline V gene has CDR1 SGHRS and CDR2 YFSETQ. The CDR3 loop is CASSTGQPNSPLHF. The CDR3 DNA reads as TGCGCCAGCAGCACGGGACAGCCTAATTCACCCCTCCACTTT.

The chain links TRBV5-1 to TRBJ2-3; D is uncertain. Germline lookup yields CDR1 SGHRS and CDR2 YFSETQ. CDR3 length: 15 residues. Between the trimmed V and J ends, which lost 0 bases and 5 bases, there was a span of 13 bases. The CDR3 sequence: CASSLERQWEDTQYF. The CDR3 DNA reads as TGCGCCAGCAGCTTGGAACGCCAATGGGAAGATACGCAGTATTTT.

DNA for the CDR3: TGTGCCACCGTATCGGGGACCTATGGCTACACCTTC. This codes for CATVSGTYGYTF. This rearrangement joins TRBV6-6 to TRBJ1-2, with a tentative D call TRBD1 (5 bases). CDR1 and CDR2 from the germline V gene are MNHNY and SVGAGI (reference sequence). Trimming stripped 10 bases from V and 4 bases from J, with 13 bases between. The CDR3 sequence is 12 residues long.

The chain combines TRBV7-3 with TRBJ2-1, with D possibly TRBD2 on 5 matching bases. The length of the CDR3 is 13 residues. Germline lookup yields CDR1 SGHTA and CDR2 FQGTGA. The V gene lost 3 bases and the J gene lost 10 bases, with 13 bases spanning the gap. CDR3: CASSFRLADEQFF. DNA of the CDR3: TGTGCCAGCAGCTTCCGTCTAGCAGACGAGCAGTTCTTC. Supplemented by reference TRBV7-3 and TRBJ2-1, the full variable domain reads GAGVSQTPSNKVTEKGKYVELRCDPISGHTALYWYRQSLGQGPEFLIYFQGTGAADDSGLPNDRFFAVRPEGSVSTLKIQRTERGDSAVYLCASSFRLADEQFFGPGTRLTVL.

This clone was detected only once. CDR3: CASSLSTLQETQYF. The DNA of the CDR3 is TGTGCCAGCAGTTTATCCACATTACAAGAGACCCAGTACTTC. V gene TRBV28 combines with J gene TRBJ2-5; D is unresolved. Trimming left V 1 base short and J 2 bases short, with 8 bases between. Germline CDR1 MDHEN, CDR2 SYDVKM. The CDR3 extends over 14 amino acids.

The chain is built from TRBV5-4 and TRBJ1-1; D uncertain. This CDR3 region has 11 residues. V lost 4 bases, J lost 0 bases, and 1 base lay in between. Germline CDR1 and CDR2: SGHNT and YYREEE (reference sequence). CDR3 residues: CASSVNTEAFF. For the CDR3, the DNA is TGTGCCAGCAGCGTGAACACTGAAGCTTTCTTT.

The chain carries TRBV27 and TRBJ2-5; tentative D call: TRBD2 (6 bases). From germline, CDR1 is MNHEY and CDR2 SMNVEV (reference sequence). The length of the CDR3 is 15 residues. Trimming removed 4 bases at V and 2 bases at J, with 14 bases between. CDR3 coding DNA: TGTGCCAGCAGTTCAGCTACGGCGGGACAAGAGACCCAGTACTTC. Translated: CASSSATAGQETQYF.